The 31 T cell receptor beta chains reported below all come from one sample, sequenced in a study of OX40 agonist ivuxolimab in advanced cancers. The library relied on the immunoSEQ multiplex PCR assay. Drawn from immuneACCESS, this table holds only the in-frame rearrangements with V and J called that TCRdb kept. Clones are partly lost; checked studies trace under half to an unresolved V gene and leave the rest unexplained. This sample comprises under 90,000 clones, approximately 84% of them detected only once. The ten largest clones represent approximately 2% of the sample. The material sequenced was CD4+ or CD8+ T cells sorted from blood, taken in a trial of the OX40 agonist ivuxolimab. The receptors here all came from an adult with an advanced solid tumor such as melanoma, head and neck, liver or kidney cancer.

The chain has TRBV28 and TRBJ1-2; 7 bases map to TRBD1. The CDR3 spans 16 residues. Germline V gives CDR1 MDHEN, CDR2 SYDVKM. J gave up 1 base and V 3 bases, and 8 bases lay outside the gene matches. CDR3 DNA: TGTGCCAGCAGTTTGAGGGGGCCCAGGGGTAACTATGGCTACACCTTC. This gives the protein CASSLRGPRGNYGYTF.

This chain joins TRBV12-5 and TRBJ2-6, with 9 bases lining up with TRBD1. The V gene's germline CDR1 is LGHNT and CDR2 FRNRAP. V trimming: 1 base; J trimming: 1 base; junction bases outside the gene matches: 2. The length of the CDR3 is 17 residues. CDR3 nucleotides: TGTGCTAGTGGTTTGGGGGACAGGGCTTCTGGGGCCAACGTCCTGACTTTC. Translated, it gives CASGLGDRASGANVLTF.

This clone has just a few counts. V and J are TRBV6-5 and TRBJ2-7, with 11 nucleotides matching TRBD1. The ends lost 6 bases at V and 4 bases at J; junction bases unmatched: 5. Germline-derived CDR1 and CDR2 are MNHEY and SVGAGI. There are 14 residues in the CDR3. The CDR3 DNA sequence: TGTGCCAGCAGACAGGACAGGGGGCTATACGAGCAGTACTTC. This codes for CASRQDRGLYEQYF.

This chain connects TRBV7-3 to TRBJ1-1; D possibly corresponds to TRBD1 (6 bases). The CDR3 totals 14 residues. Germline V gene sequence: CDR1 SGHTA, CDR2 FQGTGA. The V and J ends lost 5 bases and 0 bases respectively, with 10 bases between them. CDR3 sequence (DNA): TGTGCCAGCAGCCCAGGGGCGATGAACACTGAAGCTTTCTTT. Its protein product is CASSPGAMNTEAFF.

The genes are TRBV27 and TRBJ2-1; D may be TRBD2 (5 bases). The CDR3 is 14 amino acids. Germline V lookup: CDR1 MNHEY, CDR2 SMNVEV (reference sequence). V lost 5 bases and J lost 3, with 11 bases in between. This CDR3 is CASSNRTVYNEQFF. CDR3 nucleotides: TGTGCCAGCAGTAATCGGACTGTCTACAATGAGCAGTTCTTC.

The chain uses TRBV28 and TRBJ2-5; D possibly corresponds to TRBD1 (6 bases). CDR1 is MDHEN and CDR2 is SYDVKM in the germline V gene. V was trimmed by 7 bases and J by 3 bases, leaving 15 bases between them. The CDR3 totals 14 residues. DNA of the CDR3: TGTGCCAGCACCAAACAGGGAAGGGAAGAGACCCAGTACTTC. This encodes CASTKQGREETQYF.

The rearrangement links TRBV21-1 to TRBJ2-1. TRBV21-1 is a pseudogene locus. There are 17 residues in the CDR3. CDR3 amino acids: CASSKPRTSFTYNEQFF. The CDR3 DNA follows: TGTGCCAGCAGCAAACCTCGGACCAGCTTTACCTACAATGAGCAGTTCTTC.

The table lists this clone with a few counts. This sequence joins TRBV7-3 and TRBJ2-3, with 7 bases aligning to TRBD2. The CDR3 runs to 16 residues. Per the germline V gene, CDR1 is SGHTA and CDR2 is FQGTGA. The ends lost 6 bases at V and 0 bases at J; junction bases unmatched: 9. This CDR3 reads CASSSDSSGSTDTQYF. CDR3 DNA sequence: TGTGCCAGCAGTTCAGACTCTAGCGGTAGCACAGATACGCAGTATTTT.

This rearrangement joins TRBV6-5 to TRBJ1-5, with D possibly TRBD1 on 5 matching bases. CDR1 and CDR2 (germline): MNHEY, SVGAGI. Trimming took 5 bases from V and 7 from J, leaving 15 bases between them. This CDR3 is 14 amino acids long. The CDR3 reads CASSRVGGRQPQHF. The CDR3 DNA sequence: TGTGCCAGCAGTAGGGTCGGGGGAAGGCAGCCCCAGCATTTT.

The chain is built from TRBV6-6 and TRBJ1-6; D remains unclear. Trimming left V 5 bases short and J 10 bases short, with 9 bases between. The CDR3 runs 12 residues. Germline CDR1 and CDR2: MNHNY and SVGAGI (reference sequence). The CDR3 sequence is CASSGNGSPLHF. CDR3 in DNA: TGTGCCAGCAGTGGGAATGGGTCACCCCTCCACTTT.

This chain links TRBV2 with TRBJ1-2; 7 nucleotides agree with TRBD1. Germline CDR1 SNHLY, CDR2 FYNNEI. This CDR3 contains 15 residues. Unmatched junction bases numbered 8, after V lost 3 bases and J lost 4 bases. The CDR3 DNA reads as TGTGCCAGCAGTGAGTTAGGACAGGTCCCCTATGGCTACACCTTC. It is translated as CASSELGQVPYGYTF.

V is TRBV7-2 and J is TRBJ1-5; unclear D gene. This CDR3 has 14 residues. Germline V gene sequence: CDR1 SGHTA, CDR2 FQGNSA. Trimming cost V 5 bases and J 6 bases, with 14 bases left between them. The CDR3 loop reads CASSQTAGGQPQHF. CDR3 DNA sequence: TGTGCCAGCAGCCAGACTGCGGGTGGTCAGCCCCAGCATTTT.

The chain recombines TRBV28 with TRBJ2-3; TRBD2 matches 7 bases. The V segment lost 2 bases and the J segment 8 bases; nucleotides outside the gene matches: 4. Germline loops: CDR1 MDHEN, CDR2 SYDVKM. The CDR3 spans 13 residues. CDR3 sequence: CASSLSERGTQYF. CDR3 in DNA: TGTGCCAGCAGTTTAAGTGAGCGGGGTACGCAGTATTTT.

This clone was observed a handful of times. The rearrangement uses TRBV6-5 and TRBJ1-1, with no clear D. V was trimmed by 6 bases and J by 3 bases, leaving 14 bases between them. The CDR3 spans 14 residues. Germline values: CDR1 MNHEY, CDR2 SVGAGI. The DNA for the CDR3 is TGTGCCAGCAGCTACCGGGGAGCAGACACTGAAGCTTTCTTT. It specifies CASSYRGADTEAFF.

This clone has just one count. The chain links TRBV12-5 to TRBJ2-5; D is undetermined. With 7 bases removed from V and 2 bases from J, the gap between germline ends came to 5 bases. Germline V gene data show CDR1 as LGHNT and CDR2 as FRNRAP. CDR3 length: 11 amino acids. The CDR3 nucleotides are TGTGCTAGTGCCCAGCAAGAGACCCAGTACTTC. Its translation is CASAQQETQYF.

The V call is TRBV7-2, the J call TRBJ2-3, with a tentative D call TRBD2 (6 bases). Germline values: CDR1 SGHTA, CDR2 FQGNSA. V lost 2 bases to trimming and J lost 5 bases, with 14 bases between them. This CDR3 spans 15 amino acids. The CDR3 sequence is CASSLKGGKLDTQYF. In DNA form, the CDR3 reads TGTGCCAGCAGCTTAAAGGGAGGCAAGTTAGATACGCAGTATTTT.

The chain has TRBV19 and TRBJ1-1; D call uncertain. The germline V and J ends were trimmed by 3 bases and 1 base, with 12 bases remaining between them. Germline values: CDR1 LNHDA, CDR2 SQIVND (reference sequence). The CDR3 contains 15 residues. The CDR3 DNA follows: TGTGCCAGTAGTATTACAAGGGTCAAGAACACTGAAGCTTTCTTT. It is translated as CASSITRVKNTEAFF.

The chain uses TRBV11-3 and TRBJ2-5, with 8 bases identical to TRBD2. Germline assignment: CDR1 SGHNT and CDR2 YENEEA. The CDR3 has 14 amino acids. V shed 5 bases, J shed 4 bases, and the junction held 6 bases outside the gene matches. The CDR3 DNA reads TGTGCCAGCAGCCCCAGAGCGGGAGCAGAGACCCAGTACTTC. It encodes CASSPRAGAETQYF.

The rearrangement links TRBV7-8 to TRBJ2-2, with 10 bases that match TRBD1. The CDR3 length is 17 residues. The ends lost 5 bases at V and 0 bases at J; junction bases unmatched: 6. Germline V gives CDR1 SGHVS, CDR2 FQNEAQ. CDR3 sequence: CASSRSGTGANTGELFF. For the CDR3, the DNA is TGTGCCAGCAGCCGCTCGGGGACAGGGGCGAACACCGGGGAGCTGTTTTTT.

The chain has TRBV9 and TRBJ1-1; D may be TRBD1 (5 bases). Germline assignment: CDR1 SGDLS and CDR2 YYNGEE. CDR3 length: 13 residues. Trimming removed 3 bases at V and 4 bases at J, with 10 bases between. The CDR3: CASSEGTSTEAFF. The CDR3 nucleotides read TGTGCCAGCAGCGAGGGGACTAGCACTGAAGCTTTCTTT. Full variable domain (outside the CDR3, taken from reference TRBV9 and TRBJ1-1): DSGVTQTPKHLITATGQRVTLRCSPRSGDLSVYWYQQSLDQGLQFLIQYYNGEERAKGNILERFSAQQFPDLHSELNLSSLELGDSALYFCASSEGTSTEAFFGQGTRLTVV.

The CDR3 reads CASSHEGGTDTQYF. CDR3 sequence (DNA): TGTGCCAGCAGCCATGAGGGGGGCACAGATACGCAGTATTTT. V is TRBV7-2 and J is TRBJ2-3; TRBD1 might be the D (6 bases). The germline V and J ends were trimmed by 5 bases and 1 base, with 10 bases remaining between them. Germline V gene sequence: CDR1 SGHTA, CDR2 FQGNSA. CDR3 size: 14 residues.

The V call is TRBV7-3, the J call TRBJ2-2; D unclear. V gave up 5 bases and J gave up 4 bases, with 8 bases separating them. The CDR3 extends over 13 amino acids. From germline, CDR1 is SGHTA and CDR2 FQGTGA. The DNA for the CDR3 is TGTGCCAGCAGCGTTTCTGGCACCGGGGAGCTGTTTTTT. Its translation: CASSVSGTGELFF.

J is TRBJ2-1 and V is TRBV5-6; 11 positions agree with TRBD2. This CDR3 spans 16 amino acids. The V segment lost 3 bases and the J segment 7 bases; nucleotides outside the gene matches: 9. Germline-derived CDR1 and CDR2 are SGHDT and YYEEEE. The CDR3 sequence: CASSSTGTSGENEQFF. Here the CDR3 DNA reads TGTGCCAGCAGCTCTACTGGGACTAGCGGTGAGAATGAGCAGTTCTTC.

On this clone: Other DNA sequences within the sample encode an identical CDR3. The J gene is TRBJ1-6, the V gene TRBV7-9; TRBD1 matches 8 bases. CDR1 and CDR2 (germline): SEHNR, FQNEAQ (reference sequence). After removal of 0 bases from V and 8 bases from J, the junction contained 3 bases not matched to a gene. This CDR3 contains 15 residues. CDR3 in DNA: TGTGCCAGCAGCTTAGCACAGGGGGGGTATTCACCCCTCCACTTT. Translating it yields CASSLAQGGYSPLHF.

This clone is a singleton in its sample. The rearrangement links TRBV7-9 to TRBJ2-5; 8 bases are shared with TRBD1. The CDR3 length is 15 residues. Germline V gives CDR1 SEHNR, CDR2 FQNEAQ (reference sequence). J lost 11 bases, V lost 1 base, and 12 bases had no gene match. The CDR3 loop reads CASSLVAQGAWEQYF. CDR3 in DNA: TGTGCCAGCAGCTTAGTTGCCCAGGGGGCGTGGGAGCAGTACTTC.

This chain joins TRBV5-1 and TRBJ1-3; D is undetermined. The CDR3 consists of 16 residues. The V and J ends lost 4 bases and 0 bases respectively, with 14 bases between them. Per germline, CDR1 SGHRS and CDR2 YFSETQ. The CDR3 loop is CASSARAPASGNTIYF. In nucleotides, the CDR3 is TGCGCCAGCAGCGCTCGAGCCCCTGCCTCTGGAAACACCATATATTTT.

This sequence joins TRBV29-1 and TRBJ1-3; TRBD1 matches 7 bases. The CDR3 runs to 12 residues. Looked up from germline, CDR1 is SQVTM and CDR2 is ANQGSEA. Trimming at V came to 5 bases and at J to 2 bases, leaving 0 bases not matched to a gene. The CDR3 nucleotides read TGCAGCGTTACAGGGGCTGGAAACACCATATATTTT. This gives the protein CSVTGAGNTIYF.

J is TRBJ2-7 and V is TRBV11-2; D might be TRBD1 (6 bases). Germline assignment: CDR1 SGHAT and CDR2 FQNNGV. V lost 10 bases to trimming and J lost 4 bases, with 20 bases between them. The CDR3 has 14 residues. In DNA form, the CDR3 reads TGTGCCACGAGAGGACAGAACGGTTGGTACGAGCAGTACTTC. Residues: CATRGQNGWYEQYF.

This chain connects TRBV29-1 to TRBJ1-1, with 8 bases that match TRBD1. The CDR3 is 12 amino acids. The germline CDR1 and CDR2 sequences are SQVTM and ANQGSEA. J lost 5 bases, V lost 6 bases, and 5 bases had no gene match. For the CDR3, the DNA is TGCAGCGTAACAGGGGGTTGGACTGAAGCTTTCTTT. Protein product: CSVTGGWTEAFF.

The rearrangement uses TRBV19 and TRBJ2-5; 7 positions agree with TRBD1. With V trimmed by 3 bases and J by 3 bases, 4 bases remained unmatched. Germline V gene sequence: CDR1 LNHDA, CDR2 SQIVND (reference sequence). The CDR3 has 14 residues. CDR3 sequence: CASSIRQGKETQYF. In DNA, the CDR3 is TGTGCCAGTAGTATCCGACAGGGCAAAGAGACCCAGTACTTC.

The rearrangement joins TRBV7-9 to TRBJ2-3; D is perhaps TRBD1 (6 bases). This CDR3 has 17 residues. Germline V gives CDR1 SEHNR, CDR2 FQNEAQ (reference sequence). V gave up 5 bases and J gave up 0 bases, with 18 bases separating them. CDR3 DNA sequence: TGTGCCAGCAGCGAAACGACAGGTCCACGTAGCACAGATACGCAGTATTTT. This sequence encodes CASSETTGPRSTDTQYF.